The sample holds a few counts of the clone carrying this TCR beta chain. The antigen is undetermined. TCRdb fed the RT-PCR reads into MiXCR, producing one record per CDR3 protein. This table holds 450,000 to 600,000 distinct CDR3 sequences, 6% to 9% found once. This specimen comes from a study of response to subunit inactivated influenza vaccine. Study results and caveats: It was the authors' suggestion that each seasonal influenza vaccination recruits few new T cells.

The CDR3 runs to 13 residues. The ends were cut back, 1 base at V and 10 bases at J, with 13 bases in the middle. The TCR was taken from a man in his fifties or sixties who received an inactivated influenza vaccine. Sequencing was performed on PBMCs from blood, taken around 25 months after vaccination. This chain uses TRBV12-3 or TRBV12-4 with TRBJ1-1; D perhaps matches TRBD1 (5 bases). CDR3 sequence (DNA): TGTGCCAGCAGTTTAGTTGAGTCTGGGGGAGCTTTCTTT. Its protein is CASSLVESGGAFF.